This T cell receptor beta chain was profiled in a study of T cell responses to AZD1222 COVID-19 vaccine. Overall study results and limits: Rises in breadth and depth of Spike-specific TCRs came after two AZD1222 doses.

The assay was immunoSEQ multiplex PCR, and TCRdb's table has in-frame clones only and misses some. Here the sample spans around 140,000 clones, roughly 90% being singletons. CDR1 is SGHAT and CDR2 is FQNNGV in the germline V gene. Trimming pared 1 base from V and 2 bases from J, leaving 8 bases between. The CDR3 has 14 amino acids. Worth noting for this clone: Its antigen is currently unknown.

Sequencing was performed on peripheral blood, taken on day 0 of AZD1222 vaccination. The sequence was obtained from an adult in good health. The chain has TRBV11-2 and TRBJ1-2; TRBD1 might be the D (5 bases). The CDR3 here is CASSLARTNYGYTF. The CDR3, as DNA: TGTGCCAGCAGCTTAGCGCGGACAAACTATGGCTACACCTTC.